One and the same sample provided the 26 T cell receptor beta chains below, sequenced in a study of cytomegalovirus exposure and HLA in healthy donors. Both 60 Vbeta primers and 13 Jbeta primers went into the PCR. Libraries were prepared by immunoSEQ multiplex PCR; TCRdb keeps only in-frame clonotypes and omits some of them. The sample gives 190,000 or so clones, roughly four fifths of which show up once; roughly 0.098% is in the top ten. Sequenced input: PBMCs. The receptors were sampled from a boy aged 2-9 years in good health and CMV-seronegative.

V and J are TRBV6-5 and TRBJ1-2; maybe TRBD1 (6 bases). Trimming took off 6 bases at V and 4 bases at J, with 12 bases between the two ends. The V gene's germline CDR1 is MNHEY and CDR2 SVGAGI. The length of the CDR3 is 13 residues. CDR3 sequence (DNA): TGTGCCAGCAGCCTTGGACAGATCTATGGCTACACCTTC. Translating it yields CASSLGQIYGYTF.

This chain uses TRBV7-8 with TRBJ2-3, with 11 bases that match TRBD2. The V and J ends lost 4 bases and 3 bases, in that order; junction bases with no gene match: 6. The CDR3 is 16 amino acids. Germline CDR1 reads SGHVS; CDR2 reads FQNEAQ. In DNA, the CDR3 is TGTGCCAGCAGCTCCAGACTAGCGGGGCCTACAGATACGCAGTATTTT. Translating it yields CASSSRLAGPTDTQYF.

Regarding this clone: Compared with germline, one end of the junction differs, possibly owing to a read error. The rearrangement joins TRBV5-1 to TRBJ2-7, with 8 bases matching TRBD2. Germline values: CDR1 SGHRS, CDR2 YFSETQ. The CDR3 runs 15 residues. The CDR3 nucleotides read TGCGCCAGCAGTTTGGAAGGGACGCGGGGGGCTGAGCAGTACTTC. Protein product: CASSLEGTRGAEQYF.

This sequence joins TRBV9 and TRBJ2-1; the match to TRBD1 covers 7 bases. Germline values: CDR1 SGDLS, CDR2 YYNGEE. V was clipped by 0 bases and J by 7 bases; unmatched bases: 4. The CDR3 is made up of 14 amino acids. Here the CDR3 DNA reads TGTGCCAGCAGCGTAGCAACAGGGGTTAATGAGCAGTTCTTC. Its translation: CASSVATGVNEQFF.

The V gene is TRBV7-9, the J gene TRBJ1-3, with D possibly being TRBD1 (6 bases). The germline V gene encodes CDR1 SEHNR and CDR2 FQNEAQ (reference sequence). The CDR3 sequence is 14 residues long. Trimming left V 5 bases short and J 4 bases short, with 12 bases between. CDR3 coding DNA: TGTGCCAGCAGCGCAACAGGGTCCGGAAACACCATATATTTT. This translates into CASSATGSGNTIYF.

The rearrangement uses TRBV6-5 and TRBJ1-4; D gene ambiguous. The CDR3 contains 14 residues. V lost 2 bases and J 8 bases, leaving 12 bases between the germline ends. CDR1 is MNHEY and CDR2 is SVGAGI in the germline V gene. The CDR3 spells CASSYGPRGEKLFF. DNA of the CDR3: TGTGCCAGCAGTTACGGGCCTCGAGGGGAAAAACTGTTTTTT.

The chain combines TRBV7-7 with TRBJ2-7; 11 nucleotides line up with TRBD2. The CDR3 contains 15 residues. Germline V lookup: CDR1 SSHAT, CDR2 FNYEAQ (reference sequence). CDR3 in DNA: TGTACTAGCAGCCTCCTGACTAGCGGGACCTACGAGCAGTACTTC. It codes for CTSSLLTSGTYEQYF.

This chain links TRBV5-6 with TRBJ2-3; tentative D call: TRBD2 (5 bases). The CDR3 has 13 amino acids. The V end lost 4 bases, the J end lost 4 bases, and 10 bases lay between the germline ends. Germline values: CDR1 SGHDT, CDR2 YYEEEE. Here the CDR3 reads CASSLLAPDTQYF. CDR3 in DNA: TGTGCCAGCAGCCTCCTAGCACCAGATACGCAGTATTTT.

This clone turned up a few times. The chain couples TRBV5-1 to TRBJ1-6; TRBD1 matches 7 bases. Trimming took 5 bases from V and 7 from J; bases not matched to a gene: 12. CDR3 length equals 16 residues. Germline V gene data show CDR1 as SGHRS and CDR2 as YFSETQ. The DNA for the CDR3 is TGCGCCAGCAGGACAACAGGGGCGCCCGCGAATTCACCCCTCCACTTT. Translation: CASRTTGAPANSPLHF.

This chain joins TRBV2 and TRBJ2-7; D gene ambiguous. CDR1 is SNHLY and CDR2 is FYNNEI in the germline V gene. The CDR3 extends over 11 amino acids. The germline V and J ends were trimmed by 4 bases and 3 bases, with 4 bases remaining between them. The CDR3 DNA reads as TGTGCCAGCAGTGCCTTCTACGAGCAGTACTTC. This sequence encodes CASSAFYEQYF.

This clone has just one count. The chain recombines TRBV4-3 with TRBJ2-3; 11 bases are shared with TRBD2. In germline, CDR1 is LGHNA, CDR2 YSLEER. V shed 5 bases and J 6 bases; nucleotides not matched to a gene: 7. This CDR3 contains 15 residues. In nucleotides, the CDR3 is TGCGCCAGCAGCTTAGGACTAGCGGGTGGTGATACGCAGTATTTT. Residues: CASSLGLAGGDTQYF.

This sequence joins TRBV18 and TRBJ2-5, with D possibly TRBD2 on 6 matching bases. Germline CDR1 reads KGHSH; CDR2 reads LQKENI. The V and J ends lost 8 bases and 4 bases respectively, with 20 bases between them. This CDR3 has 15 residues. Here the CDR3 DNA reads TGTGCCAGCCACCCGCCGAGACTAGGAAGAGAGACCCAGTACTTC. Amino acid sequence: CASHPPRLGRETQYF.

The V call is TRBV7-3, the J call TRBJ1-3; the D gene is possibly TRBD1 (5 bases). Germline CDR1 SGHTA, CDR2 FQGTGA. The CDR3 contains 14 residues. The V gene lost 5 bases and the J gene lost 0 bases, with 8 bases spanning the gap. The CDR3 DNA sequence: TGTGCCAGCAGCGCGACAGCCTCTGGAAACACCATATATTTT. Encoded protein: CASSATASGNTIYF.

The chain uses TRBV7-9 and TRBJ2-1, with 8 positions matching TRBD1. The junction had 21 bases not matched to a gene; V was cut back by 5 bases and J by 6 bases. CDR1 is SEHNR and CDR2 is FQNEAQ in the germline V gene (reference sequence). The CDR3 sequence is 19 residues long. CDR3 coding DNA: TGTGCCAGCAGCCCTAGCCTTGAATACCCGGGACAGGCTCTCAATGAGCAGTTCTTC. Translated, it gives CASSPSLEYPGQALNEQFF.

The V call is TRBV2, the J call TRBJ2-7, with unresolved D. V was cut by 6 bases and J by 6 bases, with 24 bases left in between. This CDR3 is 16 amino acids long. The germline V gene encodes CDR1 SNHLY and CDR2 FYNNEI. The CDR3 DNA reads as TGTGCCAGCAGCGTTCCCGGTTCGCCTCAACCCCTCGAGCAGTACTTC. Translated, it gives CASSVPGSPQPLEQYF.

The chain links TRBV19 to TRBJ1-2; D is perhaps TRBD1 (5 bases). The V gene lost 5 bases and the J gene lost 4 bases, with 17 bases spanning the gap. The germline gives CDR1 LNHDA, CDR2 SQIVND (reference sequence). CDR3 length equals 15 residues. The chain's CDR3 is CASSPKGLSFYGYTF. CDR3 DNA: TGTGCCAGTAGTCCGAAGGGACTGTCCTTCTATGGCTACACCTTC. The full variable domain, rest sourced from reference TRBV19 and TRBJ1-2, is DGGITQSPKYLFRKEGQNVTLSCEQNLNHDAMYWYRQDPGQGLRLIYYSQIVNDFQKGDIAEGYSVSREKKESFPLTVTSAQKNPTAFYLCASSPKGLSFYGYTFGSGTRLTVV.

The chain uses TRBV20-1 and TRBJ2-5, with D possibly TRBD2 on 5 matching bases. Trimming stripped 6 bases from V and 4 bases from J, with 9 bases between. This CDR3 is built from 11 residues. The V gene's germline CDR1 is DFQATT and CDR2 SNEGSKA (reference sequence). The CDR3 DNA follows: TGCAGTGCAGCTAGCCTAGAGACCCAGTACTTC. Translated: CSAASLETQYF.

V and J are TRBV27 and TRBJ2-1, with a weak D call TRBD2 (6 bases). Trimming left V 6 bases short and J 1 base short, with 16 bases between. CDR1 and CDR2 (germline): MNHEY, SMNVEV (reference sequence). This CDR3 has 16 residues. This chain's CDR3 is CASRRTVSGSYNEQFF. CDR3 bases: TGTGCCAGCAGGCGCACCGTTAGCGGTTCCTACAATGAGCAGTTCTTC.

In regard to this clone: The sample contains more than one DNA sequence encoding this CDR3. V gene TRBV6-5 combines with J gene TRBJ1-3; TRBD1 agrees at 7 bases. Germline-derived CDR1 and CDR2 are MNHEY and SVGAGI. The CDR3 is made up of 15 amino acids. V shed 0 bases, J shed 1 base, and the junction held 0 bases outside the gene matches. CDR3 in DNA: TGTGCCAGCAGTTACTCGACAGGGTCTGGAAACACCATATATTTT. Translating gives CASSYSTGSGNTIYF.

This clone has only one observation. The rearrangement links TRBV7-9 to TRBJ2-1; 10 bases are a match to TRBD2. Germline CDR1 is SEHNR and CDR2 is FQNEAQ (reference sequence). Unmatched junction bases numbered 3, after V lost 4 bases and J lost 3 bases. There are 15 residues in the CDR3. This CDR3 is CASSSERGGYNEQFF. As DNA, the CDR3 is TGTGCCAGCAGCTCCGAGCGGGGGGGCTACAATGAGCAGTTCTTC.

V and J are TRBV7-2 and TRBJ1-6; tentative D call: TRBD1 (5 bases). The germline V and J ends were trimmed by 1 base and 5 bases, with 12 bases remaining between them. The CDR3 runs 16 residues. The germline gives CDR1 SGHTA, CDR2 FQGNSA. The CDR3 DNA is TGTGCCAGCAGCTTAGTCTGGTGGGGGGATAATTCACCCCTCCACTTT. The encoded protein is CASSLVWWGDNSPLHF.

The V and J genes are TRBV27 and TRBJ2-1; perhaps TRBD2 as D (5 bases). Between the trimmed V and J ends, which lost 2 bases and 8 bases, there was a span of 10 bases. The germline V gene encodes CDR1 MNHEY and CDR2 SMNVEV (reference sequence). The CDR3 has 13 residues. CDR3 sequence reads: CASSLPSGYEQFF. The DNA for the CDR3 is TGTGCCAGCAGTTTACCGAGCGGTTATGAGCAGTTCTTC.

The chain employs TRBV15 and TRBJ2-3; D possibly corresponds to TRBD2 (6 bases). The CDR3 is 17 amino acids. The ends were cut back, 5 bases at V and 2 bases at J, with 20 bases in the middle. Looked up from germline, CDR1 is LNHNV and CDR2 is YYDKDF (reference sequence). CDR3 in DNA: TGTGCCACCAGCGCACCCGGCGGGGCGCCCTTCACAGATACGCAGTATTTT. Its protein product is CATSAPGGAPFTDTQYF.

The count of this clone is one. CDR3 region: CASSLGAQPGANVLTF. For the CDR3, the DNA is TGTGCCAGCAGCCTGGGGGCGCAACCTGGGGCCAACGTCCTGACTTTC. This sequence joins TRBV7-6 and TRBJ2-6; D perhaps matches TRBD1 (6 bases). Germline V lookup: CDR1 SGHVS, CDR2 FNYEAQ. The CDR3 runs 16 residues. Trimming removed 5 bases from V and 2 bases from J, with 13 bases in between.

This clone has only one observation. DNA of the CDR3: TGCGCCTCCTCCGGAGGGAGCGGGGGGGTCAACGAGCAGTACTTC. The encoded protein is CASSGGSGGVNEQYF. V is TRBV5-1 and J is TRBJ2-7; TRBD2 aligns across 10 bases. V lost 10 bases and J lost 5; bases outside the gene matches: 15. The CDR3 runs to 15 residues. Germline loops: CDR1 SGHRS, CDR2 YFSETQ.

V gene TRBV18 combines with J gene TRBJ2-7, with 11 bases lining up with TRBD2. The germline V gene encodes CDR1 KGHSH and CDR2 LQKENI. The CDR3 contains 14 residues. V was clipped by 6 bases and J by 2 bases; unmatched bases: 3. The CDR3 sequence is CASSLAGGAYEQYF. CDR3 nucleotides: TGTGCCAGCTCGCTAGCGGGGGGCGCCTACGAGCAGTACTTC.